This passage covers 21 T cell receptor beta chains from one sample sequenced in a study of cytomegalovirus exposure and HLA in healthy donors. Use of 60 Vbeta and 13 Jbeta primers characterized the PCR. Profiling relied on immunoSEQ multiplex PCR, and the TCRdb table lists in-frame clones only, not all of them. The sample has around 170,000 clones, 80% to 85% seen once; the top ten hold 6.3%. Sequences were obtained from PBMCs. These receptors were obtained from a man aged 35 to 55 in good health and CMV-seropositive.

The chain employs TRBV6-1 and TRBJ1-5; 7 nucleotides match TRBD1. This CDR3 spans 13 amino acids. Germline V gene data show CDR1 as MNHNS and CDR2 as SASEGT. V shed 5 bases and J 7 bases; nucleotides not matched to a gene: 5. CDR3 DNA: TGTGCCAGCAGTAGGACAGGCGGCCAGCCCCAGCATTTT. Translating gives CASSRTGGQPQHF.

This clone was observed a handful of times. The chain is built from TRBV9 and TRBJ2-1, with 9 bases that match TRBD1. Germline CDR1 SGDLS, CDR2 YYNGEE. CDR3 size: 14 residues. After removal of 4 bases from V and 8 bases from J, the junction contained 7 bases not matched to a gene. Written as DNA, the CDR3 is TGTGCCAGCAGCCTTACAGGGGGCAGGTATGAGCAGTTCTTC. Translated: CASSLTGGRYEQFF.

Turning to this clone: Other nucleotide sequences in the sample specify the same CDR3. The chain uses TRBV7-8 and TRBJ2-5; D gene uncertain. This CDR3 comprises 13 residues. The germline V and J ends were trimmed by 4 bases and 2 bases, with 8 bases remaining between them. The germline gives CDR1 SGHVS, CDR2 FQNEAQ. CDR3 bases: TGTGCCAGCAGCTCAGGAATTCAAGAGACCCAGTACTTC. It encodes CASSSGIQETQYF.

The gene calls are TRBV15 and TRBJ2-3; TRBD2 matches at 10 bases. This CDR3 has 18 amino acids. Germline lookup yields CDR1 LNHNV and CDR2 YYDKDF (reference sequence). J was trimmed by 4 bases and V by 2 bases; bases with no gene match: 12. CDR3 loop: CATSRTPPPAGGPDTQYF. The DNA of the CDR3 is TGTGCCACCAGCAGAACGCCCCCGCCAGCGGGGGGGCCAGATACGCAGTATTTT.

This sequence joins TRBV10-2 and TRBJ2-2; 9 bases are a match to TRBD1. The CDR3 is made up of 13 amino acids. The V gene end was trimmed by 6 bases and the J gene end by 6 bases; junction bases not matched to a gene: 2. Germline V gene data show CDR1 as WSHSY and CDR2 as SAAADI. This chain's CDR3 is CASRGTGPGELFF. In DNA form, the CDR3 reads TGCGCCAGCAGGGGGACAGGGCCCGGGGAGCTGTTTTTT.

This sequence joins TRBV30 and TRBJ2-3, with a possible D match to TRBD1 (6 bases). The CDR3 extends over 14 amino acids. Looked up from germline, CDR1 is GTSNPN and CDR2 is SVGIG (reference sequence). V gave up 0 bases and J gave up 7 bases, with 14 bases separating them. The CDR3 loop reads CAWSVHGRDNTQYF. The CDR3 bases are TGTGCCTGGAGTGTACACGGCAGGGACAATACGCAGTATTTT. The complete variable domain, with remaining parts taken from reference TRBV30 and TRBJ2-3, reads SQTIHQWPATLVQPVGSPLSLECTVEGTSNPNLYWYRQAAGRGLQLLFYSVGIGQISSEVPQNLSASRPQDRQFILSSKKLLLSDSGFYLCAWSVHGRDNTQYFGPGTRLTVL.

V is TRBV5-1 and J is TRBJ1-1, with D perhaps matching TRBD1 (6 bases). Per germline, CDR1 SGHRS and CDR2 YFSETQ. CDR3 length equals 15 residues. The V gene lost 0 bases and the J gene lost 0 bases, with 9 bases spanning the gap. The CDR3 nucleotides are TGCGCCAGCAGCTTGGAAACAGGGATGAACACTGAAGCTTTCTTT. Its protein product is CASSLETGMNTEAFF.

This chain uses TRBV21-1 with TRBJ2-3; the table calls TRBD2, which could not be checked here. TRBV21-1 is deemed a pseudogene. There are 24 residues in the CDR3. CDR3 in DNA: TGTGCCAGCAGCAAATCGGGGCAGGGCTTTGCTAGCGGGGGGGACACTATTAGCACAGATACGCAGTATTTT. Amino acids: CASSKSGQGFASGGDTISTDTQYF.

The J gene is TRBJ2-1, the V gene TRBV4-3; 16 positions match TRBD2. CDR3 length equals 19 residues. J was trimmed by 7 bases and V by 2 bases; bases with no gene match: 11. Germline CDR1 is LGHNA and CDR2 is YSLEER. The CDR3 nucleotides are TGCGCCAGCAGCCAATGGGGACTAGCGGGGGGGCCCTCAGGGAATGAGCAGTTCTTC. It translates to CASSQWGLAGGPSGNEQFF.

The rearrangement joins TRBV19 to TRBJ1-5; D may be TRBD1 (6 bases). CDR1 and CDR2 from the germline V gene are LNHDA and SQIVND (reference sequence). The germline V and J ends were trimmed by 5 bases and 6 bases, with 14 bases remaining between them. The CDR3 runs 14 residues. CDR3 amino acids: CASSGDMSIQPQHF. DNA for the CDR3: TGTGCCAGTAGTGGGGACATGTCTATTCAGCCCCAGCATTTT.

V usage is TRBV20-1 and J usage is TRBJ1-3, with D uncertain. CDR1 and CDR2 from the germline V gene are DFQATT and SNEGSKA (reference sequence). Trimming took 6 bases from V and 0 from J, leaving 3 bases between them. This CDR3 comprises 11 residues. This chain's CDR3 is CSASSGNTIYF. In DNA form, the CDR3 reads TGCAGTGCCTCCTCTGGAAACACCATATATTTT.

The chain uses TRBV29-1 and TRBJ2-5, with TRBD2 identical over 8 bases. Germline loops: CDR1 SQVTM, CDR2 ANQGSEA. V lost 5 bases and J lost 0; bases outside the gene matches: 2. This CDR3 is 13 amino acids long. In DNA form, the CDR3 reads TGCAGCGTTATAGCGGGGTACCAAGAGACCCAGTACTTC. Protein sequence: CSVIAGYQETQYF. Supplemented by reference TRBV29-1 and TRBJ2-5, the full variable domain reads SAVISQKPSRDICQRGTSLTIQCQVDSQVTMMFWYRQQPGQSLTLIATANQGSEATYESGFVIDKFPISRPNLTFSTLTVSNMSPEDSSIYLCSVIAGYQETQYFGPGTRLLVL.

The rearrangement uses TRBV6-5 and TRBJ2-7, with a weak D call TRBD2 (5 bases). The germline CDR1 and CDR2 sequences are MNHEY and SVGAGI. The V end lost 6 bases, the J end lost 0 bases, and 15 bases lay between the germline ends. This CDR3 has 15 residues. The CDR3 loop reads CASSPTRMSSYEQYF. CDR3 nucleotides: TGTGCCAGCAGCCCCACTAGGATGAGCTCCTACGAGCAGTACTTC.

V is TRBV6-5 and J is TRBJ2-5; D remains unclear. V was shortened by 7 bases and J by 5 bases, with 11 bases between the two germline ends. In germline, CDR1 is MNHEY, CDR2 SVGAGI. This CDR3 has 12 amino acids. CDR3 loop: CASKASGETQYF. The DNA for the CDR3 is TGTGCCAGCAAGGCCTCCGGGGAGACCCAGTACTTC.

V gene TRBV20-1 combines with J gene TRBJ2-1, with 8 bases aligning to TRBD2. Trimming cost V 6 bases and J 5 bases; bases outside gene matches: 0. CDR1 and CDR2 (germline): DFQATT, SNEGSKA (reference sequence). This CDR3 is 11 amino acids long. The CDR3 sequence: CSARGDNEQFF. The CDR3 DNA reads TGCAGTGCGCGGGGGGACAATGAGCAGTTCTTC.

The chain combines TRBV5-4 with TRBJ1-5; no clear D. Germline CDR1 SGHNT, CDR2 YYREEE (reference sequence). This CDR3 contains 14 residues. Trimming pared 1 base from V and 0 bases from J, leaving 5 bases between. CDR3 in amino acids: CASSLRGSNQPQHF. DNA of the CDR3: TGTGCCAGCAGCTTGCGGGGTAGCAATCAGCCCCAGCATTTT.

In this sample, this clone turned up a few times. The rearrangement joins TRBV2 to TRBJ1-4, with D unclear. Looked up from germline, CDR1 is SNHLY and CDR2 is FYNNEI. The CDR3 spans 14 residues. Trimming shortened V by 0 bases and J by 5 bases, and 7 bases separated the two germline ends. The CDR3 protein is CASSEAGRNEKLFF. For the CDR3, the DNA is TGTGCCAGCAGTGAAGCGGGCAGGAATGAAAAACTGTTTTTT.

This chain connects TRBV28 to TRBJ2-5; TRBD1 aligns across 10 bases. The DNA end is more similar to TRBJ2-7, so the J call may be wrong. Per the germline V gene, CDR1 is MDHEN and CDR2 is SYDVKM. The CDR3 contains 15 residues. The CDR3 region is CASSLGPGQGYEQYF. CDR3 sequence (DNA): TGTGCCAGCAGTTTGGGACCGGGACAGGGGTACGAGCAGTACTTC.

V is TRBV5-1 and J is TRBJ2-3; D is undetermined. Trimming shortened V by 0 bases and J by 6 bases, and 11 bases separated the two germline ends. Per the germline V gene, CDR1 is SGHRS and CDR2 is YFSETQ. CDR3 length: 14 residues. In nucleotides, the CDR3 is TGCGCCAGCAGCTTGGCTTCGGGTTCCGATACGCAGTATTTT. It translates to CASSLASGSDTQYF.

The V gene is TRBV5-4, the J gene TRBJ1-6; a possible D gene is TRBD1 (6 bases). CDR3 length: 17 residues. Trimming took off 4 bases at V and 6 bases at J, with 20 bases between the two ends. Germline V gene data show CDR1 as SGHNT and CDR2 as YYREEE (reference sequence). CDR3 sequence: CASSPNRAPSVNSPLHF. The CDR3 DNA sequence: TGTGCCAGCAGCCCAAACAGGGCCCCATCGGTTAATTCACCCCTCCACTTT.

This chain joins TRBV13 and TRBJ2-1; 8 nucleotides align to TRBD1. J gave up 3 bases and V 5 bases, and 12 bases lay outside the gene matches. This CDR3 is built from 17 residues. CDR1 PRHDT and CDR2 FYEKMQ come from the germline V gene (reference sequence). CDR3 sequence: CASSRWTGFQSYNEQFF. The CDR3 nucleotides read TGTGCCAGCAGCAGGTGGACAGGGTTTCAAAGCTACAATGAGCAGTTCTTC.